This T cell receptor (beta chain) was identified during a study of shared clonotypes between healthy human individuals. The assay was immunoSEQ multiplex PCR, and TCRdb's table has in-frame clones only and misses some. The profile shows hundreds of thousands of clones, 90% to 97% of them singletons. Germline V gene lookup returns CDR1 SEHNR and CDR2 FQNEAQ (reference sequence). The V and J ends lost 5 bases and 11 bases respectively, with 12 bases between them. CDR3 length: 11 amino acids. Naive CD8 cells lacked CD45RO and underwent positive selection for CCR7, leaving out terminally differentiated effector memory CD45RA+ cells.

The TCR sequence derives from a woman aged 30 to 39 in good health. This sequence joins TRBV7-9 and TRBJ2-5, with a tentative D call TRBD2 (5 bases). The source material was naive CD8+ T cells sorted from blood. CDR3 in DNA: TGTGCCAGCAGCGCACCTGGGGAGCAGTACTTC. It is translated as CASSAPGEQYF.